The T cell receptor (beta chain) under discussion was sequenced for a study of T cell changes during pregnancy in multiple sclerosis. The ends were cut back, 0 bases at V and 2 bases at J, with 6 bases in the middle. The CDR3 is 14 residues long. From germline, CDR1 is SGDLS and CDR2 YYNGEE. Clones were read by immunoSEQ multiplex PCR, and TCRdb kept only the in-frame ones, dropping some. The repertoire includes roughly 100,000 clones, around 94% of them detected once, and around 0.92% sits in the top ten. This sequence joins TRBV9 and TRBJ2-1, with D perhaps matching TRBD2 (6 bases). The receptor's source is a female donor with multiple sclerosis, enrolled in a pregnancy study. Here the sequenced sample was peripheral blood, taken after pregnancy. Written as DNA, the CDR3 is TGTGCCAGCAGCGTAGGACTAGCCTACAATGAGCAGTTCTTC. Protein product: CASSVGLAYNEQFF.